A single sample is the source of the 3 T cell receptor beta chains below, sequenced in a study of shared clonotypes between healthy human individuals. TCRdb's table, derived via immunoSEQ multiplex PCR, lists solely in-frame clones and lacks some. The sample shows 1.4 million or so clones, approximately 98.5% of them seen only once. Material: naive CD4+ T cells sorted from blood. Subset in this sample: CD45RA+ positively selected. The source is a young man in good health.

The gene calls are TRBV5-1 and TRBJ2-1, with a weak D call TRBD1 (5 bases). The CDR3 runs 15 residues. The germline CDR1 and CDR2 sequences are SGHRS and YFSETQ. V lost 4 bases, J lost 5 bases, and 16 bases lay in between. The chain's CDR3 is CASSAGVRGDNEQFF. CDR3 DNA sequence: TGCGCCAGCAGCGCTGGTGTAAGGGGCGACAATGAGCAGTTCTTC.

The J gene is TRBJ2-7, the V gene TRBV5-8; D possibly corresponds to TRBD1 (6 bases). This CDR3 spans 13 amino acids. Trimming pared 2 bases from V and 3 bases from J, leaving 9 bases between. Germline loops: CDR1 SGHTS, CDR2 YDEGEE. CDR3 residues: CASSLGQLYEQYF. The CDR3 bases are TGTGCCAGCAGCTTAGGACAGCTCTACGAGCAGTACTTC.

The V and J genes are TRBV5-1 and TRBJ2-7, with 7 bases that match TRBD2. Germline assignment: CDR1 SGHRS and CDR2 YFSETQ. This CDR3 contains 15 residues. With V trimmed by 6 bases and J by 5 bases, 14 bases remained unmatched. Here the CDR3 DNA reads TGCGCCAGCACCCCTAGGGAGGGCATAGTCGACGAGCAGTACTTC. This translates into CASTPREGIVDEQYF.